The 15 T cell receptor beta chains below come from one sample, sequenced in a study of blood T cell repertoires in COVID-19. Libraries were prepared by immunoSEQ multiplex PCR; TCRdb keeps only in-frame clonotypes and omits some of them. The top ten clones hold approximately 12% of a sample with some 290,000 clones, 70% to 90% of them seen once. Sample: peripheral blood. The receptors shown here come from a woman in her twenties or thirties with COVID-19, enrolled during active disease.

This clone was recorded a few times. The chain carries TRBV5-1 and TRBJ1-5; D remains unclear. The CDR3 sequence is 15 residues long. Germline values: CDR1 SGHRS, CDR2 YFSETQ. V gave up 0 bases and J gave up 6 bases, with 13 bases separating them. The CDR3 loop is CASSLVLSQTQPQHF. CDR3 DNA sequence: TGCGCCAGCAGCTTGGTGCTTTCACAGACTCAGCCCCAGCATTTT.

The V and J genes are TRBV7-6 and TRBJ1-1; 8 nucleotides agree with TRBD1. This CDR3 region has 16 residues. Per germline, CDR1 SGHVS and CDR2 FNYEAQ. Trimming cost V 0 bases and J 0 bases; bases outside gene matches: 3. This CDR3 reads CASSLAGTGMNTEAFF. The CDR3, as DNA: TGTGCCAGCAGCTTAGCGGGGACAGGAATGAACACTGAAGCTTTCTTT. Using reference TRBV7-6 and TRBJ1-1 for the parts outside the CDR3, the full variable domain is GAGVSQSPRYKVTKRGQDVALRCDPISGHVSLYWYRQALGQGPEFLTYFNYEAQQDKSGLPNDRFSAERPEGSISTLTIQRTEQRDSAMYRCASSLAGTGMNTEAFFGQGTRLTVV.

The chain links TRBV19 to TRBJ1-2; 11 bases are shared with TRBD1. The CDR3 sequence is 12 residues long. Germline trimming cut 9 bases from V and 6 bases from J; bases unmatched to any gene: 3. Germline V lookup: CDR1 LNHDA, CDR2 SQIVND (reference sequence). The DNA for the CDR3 is TGTGCCAGCCGGACAGGGGGCAATGGCTACACCTTC. It is translated as CASRTGGNGYTF.

The chain combines TRBV12-3 or TRBV12-4 with TRBJ1-5; perhaps TRBD1 as D (6 bases). The CDR3 has 12 amino acids. V lost 6 bases to trimming and J lost 11 bases, with 14 bases between them. The CDR3 bases are TGTGCCAGCAGACAAGGGGGGGGAGCCCAGCATTTT. This encodes CASRQGGGAQHF.

V gene TRBV2 combines with J gene TRBJ2-2, with TRBD1 matching over 8 bases. The CDR3 is 14 amino acids. From germline, CDR1 is SNHLY and CDR2 FYNNEI. V was clipped by 4 bases and J by 4 bases; unmatched bases: 2. DNA of the CDR3: TGTGCCAGCAGTGGGGACAGGTTCACCGGGGAGCTGTTTTTT. It is translated as CASSGDRFTGELFF.

V gene TRBV27 combines with J gene TRBJ2-1; 9 nucleotides agree with TRBD2. Trimming at V came to 6 bases and at J to 4 bases, leaving 7 bases not matched to a gene. The CDR3 length is 15 residues. Germline V gene lookup returns CDR1 MNHEY and CDR2 SMNVEV (reference sequence). CDR3 DNA: TGTGCCAGCAGGCTGGGACTAGCCTCTTACAATGAGCAGTTCTTC. It encodes CASRLGLASYNEQFF.

This clone was seen once. The rearrangement joins TRBV4-2 to TRBJ1-2; D not resolved. CDR1 is LGHNA, CDR2 YNFKEQ, per germline. The CDR3 has 14 amino acids. V dropped 4 bases and J dropped 2 bases, with 11 bases sitting between them. The CDR3 coding sequence is TGTGCCAGCAGCCTTCTAGGTCCCAACTATGGCTACACCTTC. Translating it yields CASSLLGPNYGYTF.

The sample holds one count of this clone. V is TRBV15 and J is TRBJ2-2, with D perhaps matching TRBD1 (5 bases). Germline V gene data show CDR1 as LNHNV and CDR2 as YYDKDF (reference sequence). This CDR3 has 15 amino acids. The V and J ends lost 5 bases and 1 base respectively, with 11 bases between them. The CDR3 DNA is TGTGCCACCAGCGCAGGGTTTTTGAACACCGGGGAGCTGTTTTTT. Translated, it gives CATSAGFLNTGELFF.

CDR3 bases: TGTGCCAGCAGCCCCCTGGGGACTACTCAAGAGACCCAGTACTTC. This gives the protein CASSPLGTTQETQYF. The V and J genes are TRBV7-7 and TRBJ2-5; 7 bases line up with TRBD2. V gave up 5 bases and J gave up 2 bases; unmatched junction bases: 8. Looked up from germline, CDR1 is SSHAT and CDR2 is FNYEAQ (reference sequence). The CDR3 sequence is 15 residues long.

The chain is built from TRBV27 and TRBJ2-1; 11 nucleotides agree with TRBD2. Germline V gene data show CDR1 as MNHEY and CDR2 as SMNVEV (reference sequence). This CDR3 has 15 residues. V lost 4 bases, J lost 3 bases, and 2 bases stayed unmatched. CDR3 nucleotide sequence: TGTGCCAGCAGTTCGGGACTAGCGGACTACAATGAGCAGTTCTTC. Its protein product is CASSSGLADYNEQFF.

The chain employs TRBV5-5 and TRBJ2-7; TRBD1 aligns across 9 bases. Germline assignment: CDR1 SGHKS and CDR2 YYEKEE (reference sequence). The length of the CDR3 is 15 residues. With V trimmed by 2 bases and J by 3 bases, 6 bases remained unmatched. The DNA of the CDR3 is TGTGCCAGCAGCTTTGTGGACAGGGGTTTCTACGAGCAGTACTTC. This sequence encodes CASSFVDRGFYEQYF.

V is TRBV5-1 and J is TRBJ1-6; unclear D gene. V gave up 0 bases and J gave up 10 bases, with 14 bases separating them. The CDR3 sequence is 15 residues long. From germline, CDR1 is SGHRS and CDR2 YFSETQ. The DNA of the CDR3 is TGCGCCAGCAGCTTGGGCCTCTCAGGCCCCTCACCCCTCCACTTT. Protein product: CASSLGLSGPSPLHF.

The chain carries TRBV4-1 and TRBJ1-2, with TRBD1 matching over 9 bases. Germline CDR1 reads MGHRA; CDR2 reads YSYEKL. This CDR3 comprises 14 residues. V shed 3 bases, J shed 7 bases, and the junction held 6 bases outside the gene matches. In DNA, the CDR3 is TGCGCCAGCAGCCAGAACGACAGGGGGTTTGGCTACACCTTC. It codes for CASSQNDRGFGYTF.

A single count supports this clone. V is TRBV6-5 and J is TRBJ2-2; 8 nucleotides match TRBD1. The CDR3 covers 15 residues. Germline values: CDR1 MNHEY, CDR2 SVGAGI. The trim removed 8 bases at V and 6 bases at J, leaving 11 bases unmatched. This CDR3 reads CASSTRTGKAGELFF. CDR3 sequence (DNA): TGTGCCAGCTCAACCCGGACAGGGAAAGCCGGGGAGCTGTTTTTT.

The gene calls are TRBV13 and TRBJ2-5, with D perhaps matching TRBD2 (6 bases). This CDR3 is 12 amino acids long. The V gene's germline CDR1 is PRHDT and CDR2 FYEKMQ (reference sequence). V was cut by 11 bases and J by 8 bases, with 18 bases left in between. This CDR3 reads CAVSGRQGTQYF. The CDR3 bases are TGTGCCGTTAGCGGTAGACAAGGTACCCAGTACTTC.